Listed below are T cell receptor beta chains from one sample, sequenced in a study of spatial heterogeneity in lung cancer. TCRdb recomputed calls from the 5' RACE reads with MiXCR, one row per CDR3 protein. The sample has over 14,000 distinct CDR3 sequences, roughly 7.7% seen once; the top ten hold 33%. The sample consisted of PBMCs, taken at surgery. The receptors shown here come from a female donor with early-stage non-small cell lung cancer. The CDR3 runs from the conserved cysteine through the conserved F or W. Each record gives: clone size, D gene, V gene, J gene, CDR3 length, CDR3 protein, CDR3 DNA. A D gene is named only where the DNA matches it firmly. Rows may omit the clone size; those that give it use once, few, many or a size class.

clone size: medium-sized
D gene: .
V gene: TRBV20-1
J gene: TRBJ2-2
CDR3 length: 11
CDR3 protein: CSAPRTGELFF
CDR3 DNA: TGCAGTGCTCCGCGGACCGGGGAGCTGTTTTTT

clone size: many
D gene: TRBD1
V gene: TRBV12-3/TRBV12-4
J gene: TRBJ2-5
CDR3 length: 14
CDR3 protein: CASTPTGGPETQYF
CDR3 DNA: TGTGCCAGCACCCCAACAGGGGGCCCAGAGACCCAGTACTTC

clone size: many
D gene: .
V gene: TRBV28
J gene: TRBJ2-7
CDR3 length: 13
CDR3 protein: CASSFGRSGEQYF
CDR3 DNA: TGTGCCAGCAGTTTCGGCAGATCGGGCGAGCAGTACTTC

clone size: .
D gene: TRBD1
V gene: TRBV24-1
J gene: TRBJ2-7
CDR3 length: 13
CDR3 protein: CATRETGGYEQYF
CDR3 DNA: TGTGCCACCAGAGAGACAGGGGGCTACGAGCAGTACTTC

clone size: many
D gene: TRBD1
V gene: TRBV2
J gene: TRBJ2-5
CDR3 length: 14
CDR3 protein: CASRTRGLLETQYF
CDR3 DNA: TGTGCCAGCAGAACCAGGGGGCTATTAGAGACCCAGTACTTC

clone size: .
D gene: .
V gene: TRBV13
J gene: TRBJ2-5
CDR3 length: 14
CDR3 protein: CASSLNDGQETQYF
CDR3 DNA: TGTGCCAGCAGCTTGAATGACGGGCAAGAGACCCAGTACTTC

clone size: many
D gene: .
V gene: TRBV6-5
J gene: TRBJ2-7
CDR3 length: 15
CDR3 protein: CASSYSSLDSYEQYF
CDR3 DNA: TGTGCCAGCAGTTACTCGAGCTTGGACAGCTACGAGCAGTACTTC

clone size: medium-sized
D gene: .
V gene: TRBV6-6
J gene: TRBJ1-5
CDR3 length: 13
CDR3 protein: CASNKDSPRPQHF
CDR3 DNA: TGTGCCAGCAACAAGGACTCTCCTCGGCCCCAGCATTTT

clone size: many
D gene: TRBD2
V gene: TRBV6-6
J gene: TRBJ2-4
CDR3 length: 14
CDR3 protein: CASSPGGAGNIQYF
CDR3 DNA: TGTGCCAGCAGTCCCGGGGGGGCCGGGAACATTCAGTACTTC

clone size: many
D gene: .
V gene: TRBV28
J gene: TRBJ2-7
CDR3 length: 14
CDR3 protein: CASSYLYPSPEQYF
CDR3 DNA: TGTGCCAGCAGTTACCTCTATCCCTCCCCGGAGCAGTACTTC

clone size: many
D gene: TRBD1
V gene: TRBV2
J gene: TRBJ2-7
CDR3 length: 15
CDR3 protein: CASRVDRHSSYEQYF
CDR3 DNA: TGTGCCAGCAGAGTGGACAGGCACTCTTCCTACGAGCAGTACTTC

clone size: many
D gene: TRBD1
V gene: TRBV3-1
J gene: TRBJ2-5
CDR3 length: 17
CDR3 protein: CASSQLAGGGVGETQYF
CDR3 DNA: TGTGCCAGCAGCCAACTTGCAGGGGGCGGGGTGGGAGAGACCCAGTACTTC

clone size: .
D gene: .
V gene: TRBV6-2/TRBV6-3
J gene: TRBJ1-5
CDR3 length: 18
CDR3 protein: CASRADSSPYYSNQPQHF
CDR3 DNA: TGTGCCAGCAGAGCCGACAGCAGCCCCTATTATAGCAATCAGCCCCAGCATTTT

clone size: many
D gene: TRBD2
V gene: TRBV7-7
J gene: TRBJ2-5
CDR3 length: 15
CDR3 protein: CASSLGTGGQETQYF
CDR3 DNA: TGTGCTAGCAGCTTGGGAACGGGAGGGCAAGAGACCCAGTACTTC

clone size: many
D gene: .
V gene: TRBV28
J gene: TRBJ2-7
CDR3 length: 15
CDR3 protein: CASSRGGPSTYEQYF
CDR3 DNA: TGTGCCAGCAGCCGTGGCGGGCCCTCTACCTACGAGCAGTACTTC

clone size: many
D gene: .
V gene: TRBV29-1
J gene: TRBJ2-5
CDR3 length: 12
CDR3 protein: CSVRVSRETQYF
CDR3 DNA: TGCAGCGTTAGGGTCAGCCGAGAGACCCAGTACTTC

clone size: medium-sized
D gene: .
V gene: TRBV30
J gene: TRBJ1-4
CDR3 length: 14
CDR3 protein: CAWRLLGNNEKLFF
CDR3 DNA: TGTGCCTGGAGACTCCTCGGTAATAATGAAAAACTGTTTTTT

clone size: few
D gene: .
V gene: TRBV28
J gene: TRBJ2-2
CDR3 length: 16
CDR3 protein: CASITPLGGGDRELFF
CDR3 DNA: TGTGCCAGCATCACTCCCCTGGGGGGAGGCGACCGGGAGCTGTTTTTT

clone size: few
D gene: TRBD2
V gene: TRBV20-1
J gene: TRBJ2-1
CDR3 length: 15
CDR3 protein: CSASHPSGGTNEQFF
CDR3 DNA: TGCAGTGCTAGCCACCCTAGCGGGGGGACCAATGAGCAGTTCTTC

clone size: few
D gene: .
V gene: TRBV28
J gene: TRBJ1-1
CDR3 length: 15
CDR3 protein: CASSSAGSGNTEAFF
CDR3 DNA: TGTGCCAGCAGCTCCGCGGGCTCGGGGAACACTGAAGCTTTCTTT

clone size: few
D gene: TRBD1
V gene: TRBV12-3/TRBV12-4
J gene: TRBJ2-2
CDR3 length: 16
CDR3 protein: CASKYRTGGSTGELFF
CDR3 DNA: TGTGCCAGCAAGTACAGGACAGGGGGCAGTACCGGGGAGCTGTTTTTT

clone size: many
D gene: .
V gene: TRBV20-1
J gene: TRBJ1-2
CDR3 length: 15
CDR3 protein: CSARDPPRALYGYTF
CDR3 DNA: TGCAGTGCTAGAGATCCGCCCAGGGCCCTATATGGCTACACCTTC

clone size: many
D gene: .
V gene: TRBV11-2
J gene: TRBJ2-7
CDR3 length: 15
CDR3 protein: CASSLEALTGYEQYF
CDR3 DNA: TGTGCCAGCAGCTTAGAAGCTTTGACGGGCTACGAGCAGTACTTC

clone size: few
D gene: .
V gene: TRBV10-3
J gene: TRBJ2-1
CDR3 length: 19
CDR3 protein: CAISENIGVGAFSYNEQFF
CDR3 DNA: TGTGCCATCAGTGAGAATATTGGAGTTGGAGCGTTCTCCTACAATGAGCAGTTCTTC

clone size: many
D gene: .
V gene: TRBV7-9
J gene: TRBJ1-1
CDR3 length: 14
CDR3 protein: CASSLAGRNTEAFF
CDR3 DNA: TGTGCCAGCAGCTTAGCGGGTCGCAACACTGAAGCTTTCTTT

clone size: many
D gene: .
V gene: TRBV19
J gene: TRBJ2-7
CDR3 length: 15
CDR3 protein: CASSSSGGTSYEQYF
CDR3 DNA: TGTGCCAGTAGTTCAAGCGGTGGCACCAGCTACGAGCAGTACTTC

clone size: many
D gene: TRBD1
V gene: TRBV18
J gene: TRBJ1-3
CDR3 length: 17
CDR3 protein: CASSDTSGTASGNTIYF
CDR3 DNA: TGTGCCAGCTCAGATACCTCAGGGACAGCCTCTGGAAACACCATATATTTT

clone size: many
D gene: TRBD1
V gene: TRBV6-5
J gene: TRBJ2-3
CDR3 length: 14
CDR3 protein: CASSYSQGADTQYF
CDR3 DNA: TGTGCCAGCAGTTACTCGCAGGGGGCAGATACGCAGTATTTT

clone size: .
D gene: .
V gene: TRBV7-2
J gene: TRBJ1-2
CDR3 length: 12
CDR3 protein: CASSLSFYGYTF
CDR3 DNA: TGTGCCAGCAGCTTATCGTTCTATGGCTACACCTTC

clone size: many
D gene: .
V gene: TRBV7-2
J gene: TRBJ1-2
CDR3 length: 12
CDR3 protein: CASSSSTGGYTF
CDR3 DNA: TGTGCCAGCAGCTCATCGACGGGCGGCTACACCTTC

clone size: many
D gene: .
V gene: TRBV12-3/TRBV12-4
J gene: TRBJ2-2
CDR3 length: 14
CDR3 protein: CASSRQEYTGELFF
CDR3 DNA: TGTGCCAGCAGTCGTCAGGAGTACACCGGGGAGCTGTTTTTT

clone size: many
D gene: TRBD2
V gene: TRBV29-1
J gene: TRBJ2-5
CDR3 length: 16
CDR3 protein: CSVARTSGSLWETQYF
CDR3 DNA: TGCAGCGTTGCCCGGACTAGCGGGAGTTTGTGGGAGACCCAGTACTTC

clone size: few
D gene: TRBD2
V gene: TRBV12-3/TRBV12-4
J gene: TRBJ2-2
CDR3 length: 15
CDR3 protein: CASSLGLLNTGELFF
CDR3 DNA: TGTGCCAGCAGTTTGGGACTATTGAACACCGGGGAGCTGTTTTTT

clone size: many
D gene: .
V gene: TRBV20-1
J gene: TRBJ2-1
CDR3 length: 13
CDR3 protein: CSARGRVGNEQFF
CDR3 DNA: TGCAGTGCTAGAGGGAGGGTTGGGAATGAGCAGTTCTTC

clone size: many
D gene: .
V gene: TRBV9
J gene: TRBJ2-3
CDR3 length: 17
CDR3 protein: CASSLLRRGGGTDTQYF
CDR3 DNA: TGTGCCAGCAGCCTGTTGAGGCGGGGAGGAGGCACAGATACGCAGTATTTT

clone size: many
D gene: .
V gene: TRBV28
J gene: TRBJ2-7
CDR3 length: 15
CDR3 protein: CASSLPGPLHYEQYF
CDR3 DNA: TGTGCCAGCAGTCTCCCGGGACCACTACACTACGAGCAGTACTTC

clone size: many
D gene: TRBD1
V gene: TRBV5-4
J gene: TRBJ2-2
CDR3 length: 16
CDR3 protein: CASSLYYPGGTGELFF
CDR3 DNA: TGTGCCAGCAGCTTATATTACCCAGGGGGCACCGGGGAGCTGTTTTTT

clone size: many
D gene: .
V gene: TRBV6-1
J gene: TRBJ2-1
CDR3 length: 12
CDR3 protein: CASSGRASEQFF
CDR3 DNA: TGTGCCAGCAGTGGACGGGCCAGTGAGCAGTTCTTC

clone size: many
D gene: .
V gene: TRBV6-5
J gene: TRBJ1-1
CDR3 length: 15
CDR3 protein: CASSYGAAGNTEAFF
CDR3 DNA: TGTGCCAGCAGTTATGGGGCGGCAGGGAACACTGAAGCTTTCTTT

clone size: .
D gene: TRBD2
V gene: TRBV9
J gene: TRBJ2-7
CDR3 length: 13
CDR3 protein: CASSVAGRDEQYF
CDR3 DNA: TGTGCCAGCAGCGTAGCTGGGAGGGACGAGCAGTACTTC

clone size: .
D gene: .
V gene: TRBV28
J gene: TRBJ2-7
CDR3 length: 14
CDR3 protein: CASSPVGETGEQYF
CDR3 DNA: TGTGCCAGCAGCCCTGTAGGGGAGACCGGCGAGCAGTACTTC

clone size: .
D gene: TRBD2
V gene: TRBV5-4
J gene: TRBJ2-7
CDR3 length: 14
CDR3 protein: CASSLAGGPYEQYF
CDR3 DNA: TGTGCCAGCAGCTTAGCGGGAGGGCCCTACGAGCAGTACTTC

clone size: many
D gene: .
V gene: TRBV7-3
J gene: TRBJ2-3
CDR3 length: 14
CDR3 protein: CASSLRGSTDTQYF
CDR3 DNA: TGTGCCAGCAGCTTACGGGGGTCTACAGATACGCAGTATTTT

clone size: few
D gene: .
V gene: TRBV28
J gene: TRBJ1-2
CDR3 length: 12
CDR3 protein: CASSLSGDGYTF
CDR3 DNA: TGTGCCAGCAGTCTCTCAGGAGATGGCTACACCTTC

clone size: .
D gene: .
V gene: TRBV12-3/TRBV12-4
J gene: TRBJ1-3
CDR3 length: 14
CDR3 protein: CATHRVGSGNTIYF
CDR3 DNA: TGTGCCACTCACAGGGTCGGTTCTGGAAACACCATATATTTT

clone size: few
D gene: .
V gene: TRBV5-1
J gene: TRBJ2-7
CDR3 length: 13
CDR3 protein: CASSPQGAYEQYF
CDR3 DNA: TGCGCCAGCAGCCCACAGGGCGCCTACGAGCAGTACTTC

clone size: few
D gene: .
V gene: TRBV5-1
J gene: TRBJ2-2
CDR3 length: 15
CDR3 protein: CASSATVSNTGELFF
CDR3 DNA: TGCGCCAGCAGCGCGACAGTGTCGAACACCGGGGAGCTGTTTTTT

clone size: many
D gene: .
V gene: TRBV2
J gene: TRBJ2-2
CDR3 length: 15
CDR3 protein: CASRRNPQNTGELFF
CDR3 DNA: TGTGCCAGCAGGCGGAACCCACAGAACACCGGGGAGCTGTTTTTT

clone size: .
D gene: TRBD2
V gene: TRBV7-2
J gene: TRBJ2-5
CDR3 length: 16
CDR3 protein: CASSSNQAGGRETQYF
CDR3 DNA: TGTGCCAGCAGCTCTAACCAAGCGGGGGGGAGAGAGACCCAGTACTTC

clone size: many
D gene: .
V gene: TRBV7-9
J gene: TRBJ2-5
CDR3 length: 14
CDR3 protein: CASGSEPNTPTQYF
CDR3 DNA: TGTGCCAGCGGTTCGGAGCCGAACACCCCGACCCAGTACTTC

clone size: many
D gene: TRBD1
V gene: TRBV7-2
J gene: TRBJ2-3
CDR3 length: 16
CDR3 protein: CASSLNGQGNADTQYF
CDR3 DNA: TGTGCCAGCAGCTTAAATGGACAGGGTAACGCAGATACGCAGTATTTT

clone size: many
D gene: .
V gene: TRBV29-1
J gene: TRBJ1-2
CDR3 length: 13
CDR3 protein: CSVEVSQSYGYTF
CDR3 DNA: TGCAGCGTTGAAGTCAGTCAGAGCTATGGCTACACCTTC

clone size: many
D gene: TRBD1
V gene: TRBV12-3/TRBV12-4
J gene: TRBJ2-5
CDR3 length: 15
CDR3 protein: CASTPRQGVQETQYF
CDR3 DNA: TGTGCCAGCACCCCCAGACAGGGGGTCCAAGAGACCCAGTACTTC